This T cell receptor (beta chain) was found in a study of CD8+CD57+ T cells in acquired aplastic anemia. For the study at large: Across the sorted CD4+ and CD8+ cells, DNA amounts averaged roughly 3 ug.

Sequenced patients had shown CD8+CD57+ cell expansion by flow cytometry. TCR beta VDJ combinations and CDR3 sequences were profiled from genomic DNA. MiXCR, run by TCRdb on the reads, gives a single entry per CDR3 protein. The sample lists around 130,000 distinct CDR3 sequences, 50% to 60% seen once, with roughly 30% in the top ten. Trimming took 2 bases from V and 6 from J, leaving 14 bases between them. CDR3 size: 14 residues. Germline V gives CDR1 MNHEY, CDR2 SVGAGI. The material sequenced was sorted CD4+, CD8+, or CD8+CD57+ T cells (not recorded which) from PBMCs. This receptor was taken from a human donor with aplastic anemia. The rearrangement joins TRBV6-5 to TRBJ2-7, with D unresolved. The CDR3 is CASSYAPWSFEQYF. CDR3 DNA sequence: TGTGCCAGCAGTTACGCACCGTGGAGCTTCGAGCAGTACTTC.